The source of this TCR beta chain is a study of cytotoxic CD8 clonotypes in ibrutinib-treated CLL. Study in general: Response samples came after a median about 11 months of treatment, range 6 to 36. Per sample, productive templates averaged around 260,000 and productive rearrangements averaged roughly 91,000.

The protocol was immunoSEQ multiplex PCR, while the TCRdb copy is restricted to in-frame clones and leaves out a portion. Of tens of thousands of clones listed, about 70% were seen once; the top ten hold roughly 13%. This clone was seen a few times. Trimming cost V 4 bases and J 6 bases, with 16 bases left between them. Germline V gives CDR1 SNHLY, CDR2 FYNNEI. The CDR3 is 15 amino acids. The input for sequencing was PBMCs, taken after 12 months of ibrutinib treatment. The TCR comes from a human donor with chronic lymphocytic leukemia. The chain uses TRBV2 and TRBJ1-5, with a possible D match to TRBD1 (5 bases). CDR3 sequence: CASSAGGGGRQPQHF. CDR3 bases: TGTGCCAGCAGTGCGGGCGGGGGAGGTCGTCAGCCCCAGCATTTT. Combining the CDR3 with reference TRBV2 and TRBJ1-5 gives the whole variable domain EPEVTQTPSHQVTQMGQEVILRCVPISNHLYFYWYRQILGQKVEFLVSFYNNEISEKSEIFDDQFSVERPDGSNFTLKIRSTKLEDSAMYFCASSAGGGGRQPQHFGDGTRLSIL.